Listed below are T cell receptor beta chains from one sample, sequenced in a study of radiotherapy plus CTLA-4 blockade in lung cancer. Profiled with immunoSEQ multiplex PCR; TCRdb holds only in-frame clones, not every one. The data hold about 47,000 clones, with approximately 76% observed a single time. The starting material was peripheral blood, obtained from a patient treated with radiotherapy plus ipilimumab. The receptors shown here come from a human donor with non-small cell lung cancer who had stable disease on radiotherapy plus ipilimumab. Each CDR3 is given with its conserved first and last residue. A D gene is named only where the DNA matches it firmly. Rows give clone size only sometimes, using once, few, many, or a class for an expanded clone.

few	-	TRBJ2-2	TRBV5-5	TGTGCCAGCAGCTTGGGGCGGACGAACACCGGGGAGCTGTTTTTT	CASSLGRTNTGELFF
-	-	TRBJ2-7	TRBV7-2	TGTGCCAGCAGCTTACAACAGGGCTACTACGAGCAGTACTTC	CASSLQQGYYEQYF
-	TRBD1	TRBJ2-7	TRBV27	TGTGCCAGCAGCACCGACAGGGGAATCTACGAGCAGTACTTC	CASSTDRGIYEQYF
-	-	TRBJ2-2	TRBV5-1	TGCGCCAGCAGCTCCGTTGTCGCGAACACCGGGGAGCTGTTTTTT	CASSSVVANTGELFF
-	TRBD2	TRBJ2-1	TRBV5-4	TGTGCCAGCAAAGCGGGGGACTACAATGAGCAGTTCTTC	CASKAGDYNEQFF
-	-	TRBJ2-7	TRBV7-2	TGTGCCAGCAGCCCCCTAGTAGTGGCTATCTACGAGCAGTACTTC	CASSPLVVAIYEQYF
-	TRBD2	TRBJ2-3	TRBV11-2	TGTGCCAGCAGCTTCCGACTCCGCTCGACTAGCGGGTTCACAGATACGCAGTATTTT	CASSFRLRSTSGFTDTQYF
medium-sized	TRBD1	TRBJ1-1	TRBV19	TGTGCCAGTAGTATGGGGACAGGGATGATGAACACTGAAGCTTTCTTT	CASSMGTGMMNTEAFF
few	-	TRBJ1-1	TRBV13	TGTGCCAGCAGCTTATTTTACCTGAACACTGAAGCTTTCTTT	CASSLFYLNTEAFF
-	-	TRBJ2-2	TRBV5-1	TGCGCCAGCAGCTTGGGAGCAGGACAGTCGAAAACCGGGGAGCTGTTTTTT	CASSLGAGQSKTGELFF
-	-	TRBJ1-2	TRBV7-2	TGTGCCAGCAGCTTAATTCAGGGGATTTACACCTTC	CASSLIQGIYTF
-	TRBD1	TRBJ2-1	TRBV2	TGTGCCAGCAGCTCACAGGGGGCGAGCTCCTACAATGAGCAGTTCTTC	CASSSQGASSYNEQFF
-	-	TRBJ2-2	TRBV6-5	TGTGCCAGCAGCCTAGGGGAACAGACCGGGGAGCTGTTTTTT	CASSLGEQTGELFF
-	TRBD1	TRBJ1-1	TRBV5-1	TGCGCCAGCAGCACCGACAGGGGCTCTGAAGCTTTCTTT	CASSTDRGSEAFF
-	TRBD1	TRBJ1-5	TRBV7-6	TGTGCCAGCAGCGGATGGACAGGGGGCTTCTATAGCAATCAGCCCCAGCATTTT	CASSGWTGGFYSNQPQHF
-	-	TRBJ1-5	TRBV6-1	TGTGCCAGCAGTGAAAGAGGGAATCAGCCCCAGCATTTT	CASSERGNQPQHF
medium-sized	-	TRBJ1-1	TRBV6-1	TGTGCCAGCAGTGAACGGGAGAGCTTTATGTCGAACACTGAAGCTTTCTTT	CASSERESFMSNTEAFF
-	-	TRBJ1-5	TRBV30	TGTGCCTGGACTCTGGACAGCAATCAGCCCCAGCATTTT	CAWTLDSNQPQHF
-	TRBD1	TRBJ1-2	TRBV5-1	TGCGCCAGCAGCTTGAGAGGCGGACAGGGAAGTGGCTACACCTTC	CASSLRGGQGSGYTF
-	-	TRBJ2-2	TRBV10-1	TGCGCCAGCAGTGCCCGGTCCATATTTACCGGGGAGCTGTTTTTT	CASSARSIFTGELFF
-	-	TRBJ2-6	TRBV27	TGTGCCAGCAGACTGGACCCCTCTGGGGCCAACGTCCTGACTTTC	CASRLDPSGANVLTF
-	-	TRBJ2-2	TRBV9	TGTGCCAGCAGCGTAGCTACAGGGAACACCGGGGAGCTGTTTTTT	CASSVATGNTGELFF
once	-	TRBJ1-2	TRBV6-1	TGTGCCCTTTCCCGAGAACAGGGTCTGATGGGCTACACCTTC	CALSREQGLMGYTF